This T cell receptor beta chain was recovered during a study of cytomegalovirus exposure and HLA in healthy donors. V dropped 1 base and J dropped 4 bases, with 20 bases sitting between them. Per germline, CDR1 MGHRA and CDR2 YSYEKL. The CDR3 is 18 residues long. With 60 Vbeta and 13 Jbeta primers, the PCR was carried out. Measured with immunoSEQ multiplex PCR; TCRdb has only the in-frame clones, and not every one. The table has 110,000 to 150,000 clones, about 75% seen once; the top ten hold 3.5% to 5%. Study observations and caveats: In a later analysis, V- and J-gene trimming of beta chains associated with a DCLRE1C missense variant, replicated independently.

Comment on this clone: Its antigen remains unidentified.

This chain joins TRBV4-1 and TRBJ1-3; a weak D match, TRBD1 (5 bases). The clonotype originates from a man in his fifties or sixties in good health and CMV-seronegative. The sequenced material came from PBMCs. The CDR3 nucleotides read TGCGCCAGCAGCCAAGTCGGGTGGAGGGGCCCGTCCGGAAACACCATATATTTT. It yields the protein CASSQVGWRGPSGNTIYF.